This TCR beta chain comes out of a study of control samples from healthy donors and cancer patients. J was trimmed by 5 bases and V by 4 bases; bases with no gene match: 9. Looked up from germline, CDR1 is MNHEY and CDR2 is SVGAGI. CDR3 length: 16 amino acids. Sequencing used immunoSEQ multiplex PCR; TCRdb keeps in-frame clones, though not all of them. This table holds about 160,000 clones, approximately 90% found once. The sequenced material came from blood. The genes are TRBV6-5 and TRBJ2-3; TRBD2 matches 10 bases. This TCR was sampled from a man younger than 45 in good health. Written as DNA, the CDR3 is TGTGCCAGCAGTTCACTAGCGGGAAATGGCAAAGATACGCAGTATTTT. Its protein product is CASSSLAGNGKDTQYF.